The 28 T cell receptor beta chains below all came from one sample that was sequenced in a study of blood T cell repertoires in COVID-19. Some clones are missing from TCRdb's copy, which holds only in-frame ones; the method was immunoSEQ multiplex PCR. The sample consists of over 150,000 clones, around 84% of them appearing once. Material for sequencing was peripheral blood. The receptors come from a man aged 35-49 years with acute or convalescent COVID-19.

This chain connects TRBV7-3 to TRBJ2-1; D is perhaps TRBD1 (5 bases). CDR3 size: 15 residues. Germline V gene lookup returns CDR1 SGHTA and CDR2 FQGTGA. The germline V and J ends were trimmed by 2 bases and 8 bases, with 16 bases remaining between them. This CDR3 reads CASSLEPGRADEQFF. CDR3 DNA sequence: TGTGCCAGCAGCTTAGAGCCTGGCAGGGCCGATGAGCAGTTCTTC.

The gene calls are TRBV27 and TRBJ1-2, with a possible D match to TRBD1 (5 bases). This CDR3 spans 14 amino acids. V lost 3 bases, J lost 7 bases, and 15 bases lay in between. Germline values: CDR1 MNHEY, CDR2 SMNVEV (reference sequence). CDR3 sequence: CASSFVGVPSGYTF. The CDR3, as DNA: TGTGCCAGCAGTTTCGTAGGGGTCCCTAGTGGCTACACCTTC.

CDR3 residues: CASSNRGGNNQPQHF. The CDR3 DNA follows: TGTGCCAGCAGTAACAGGGGAGGAAACAATCAGCCCCAGCATTTT. The chain carries TRBV2 and TRBJ1-5, with 7 nucleotides matching TRBD1. The ends lost 5 bases at V and 3 bases at J; junction bases unmatched: 7. The CDR3 has 15 residues. The germline CDR1 and CDR2 sequences are SNHLY and FYNNEI. The full variable domain, rest sourced from reference TRBV2 and TRBJ1-5, is EPEVTQTPSHQVTQMGQEVILRCVPISNHLYFYWYRQILGQKVEFLVSFYNNEISEKSEIFDDQFSVERPDGSNFTLKIRSTKLEDSAMYFCASSNRGGNNQPQHFGDGTRLSIL.

The CDR3 DNA follows: TGTGCCAGCAGCTTGGCGGGGTTGGCTCAGCCCCAGCATTTT. This sequence encodes CASSLAGLAQPQHF. The rearrangement joins TRBV5-8 to TRBJ1-5; no clear D gene. The CDR3 totals 14 residues. Germline values: CDR1 SGHTS, CDR2 YDEGEE. V was trimmed by 0 bases and J by 6 bases, leaving 10 bases between them.

The chain joins TRBV27 to TRBJ2-1, with 10 bases fitting TRBD2. This CDR3 contains 15 residues. V gave up 6 bases and J gave up 3 bases; unmatched junction bases: 5. Germline V gene lookup returns CDR1 MNHEY and CDR2 SMNVEV (reference sequence). CDR3: CASRALAGVYNEQFF. The CDR3, as DNA: TGTGCCAGCAGGGCCCTAGCGGGGGTCTACAATGAGCAGTTCTTC.

This chain connects TRBV7-2 to TRBJ2-3, with 13 bases that match TRBD2. The V segment lost 1 base and the J segment 1 base; nucleotides outside the gene matches: 2. CDR3 length: 17 residues. CDR1 and CDR2 from the germline V gene are SGHTA and FQGNSA. The chain's CDR3 is CASSLVGTSGGTDTQYF. CDR3 nucleotide sequence: TGTGCCAGCAGCTTAGTGGGGACTAGCGGGGGCACAGATACGCAGTATTTT.

This clone was recorded only once. This chain uses TRBV7-3 with TRBJ2-7, with 11 bases lining up with TRBD1. The germline V gene has CDR1 SGHTA and CDR2 FQGTGA. V lost 5 bases and J lost 3; bases outside the gene matches: 6. This CDR3 is 15 amino acids long. CDR3 sequence: CASSLTGTGGYEQYF. As DNA, the CDR3 is TGTGCCAGCAGCCTCACCGGGACAGGGGGCTACGAGCAGTACTTC.

V gene TRBV3-1 (or the pseudogene TRBV3-2) combines with J gene TRBJ1-1; D might be TRBD1 (5 bases). CDR3 length: 12 residues. Germline CDR1 LGHDT, CDR2 YNNKEL (reference sequence). Trimming removed 4 bases at V and 10 bases at J, with 13 bases between. This chain's CDR3 is CASSREGRRAFF. The CDR3 DNA reads as TGTGCCAGCAGCCGGGAGGGGCGGAGAGCTTTCTTT.

The chain joins TRBV11-2 to TRBJ2-7; 16 nucleotides agree with TRBD2. CDR3 length: 18 residues. V trimming: 4 bases; J trimming: 5 bases; junction bases outside the gene matches: 11. CDR1 is SGHAT, CDR2 FQNNGV, per germline. CDR3 nucleotides: TGTGCCAGCAGCTCGGGACTAGCGGGGGGGCCGTATAGCGACGAGCAGTACTTC. Residues: CASSSGLAGGPYSDEQYF.

This sequence joins TRBV19 and TRBJ1-1; TRBD1 aligns across 7 bases. Germline CDR1 is LNHDA and CDR2 is SQIVND (reference sequence). There are 14 residues in the CDR3. Germline trimming cut 1 base from V and 6 bases from J; bases unmatched to any gene: 5. CDR3: CASSIGGTGAEAFF. The DNA of the CDR3 is TGTGCCAGTAGTATAGGTGGAACAGGGGCTGAAGCTTTCTTT.

The gene calls are TRBV5-4 and TRBJ2-5, with TRBD1 matching 7 bases. Germline loops: CDR1 SGHNT, CDR2 YYREEE (reference sequence). Trimming at V came to 7 bases and at J to 2 bases, leaving 2 bases not matched to a gene. This CDR3 region has 12 residues. The CDR3: CASGTEQETQYF. The CDR3 region has the DNA TGTGCCAGCGGGACAGAGCAAGAGACCCAGTACTTC. The full variable domain, in which reference TRBV5-4 and TRBJ2-5 provide the parts outside the CDR3, is ETGVTQSPTHLIKTRGQQVTLRCSSQSGHNTVSWYQQALGQGPQFIFQYYREEENGRGNFPPRFSGLQFPNYSSELNVNALELDDSALYLCASGTEQETQYFGPGTRLLVL.

The chain couples TRBV12-3 or TRBV12-4 to TRBJ1-1; D not certain. V lost 2 bases, J lost 3 bases, and 7 bases lay in between. This CDR3 has 13 amino acids. This chain's CDR3 is CASSLMLDTEAFF. The CDR3 bases are TGTGCCAGCAGTTTAATGTTAGACACTGAAGCTTTCTTT.

This rearrangement joins TRBV6-6 to TRBJ2-7, with D unresolved. CDR3 length: 14 amino acids. V was clipped by 7 bases and J by 0 bases, with 13 bases between them. CDR1 is MNHNY and CDR2 is SVGAGI in the germline V gene (reference sequence). The CDR3, as DNA: TGTGCCAGCACCTTATACGGTCCCTCCTACGAGCAGTACTTC. It encodes CASTLYGPSYEQYF.

The V call is TRBV30, the J call TRBJ1-3; the D is unclear. V was clipped by 2 bases and J by 0 bases, with 5 bases between them. This CDR3 has 13 residues. Germline assignment: CDR1 GTSNPN and CDR2 SVGIG (reference sequence). The chain's CDR3 is CAWSTYSGNTIYF. The CDR3, as DNA: TGTGCCTGGAGTACCTACTCTGGAAACACCATATATTTT.

This sequence joins TRBV2 and TRBJ1-5; no firm D call. There are 15 residues in the CDR3. Germline V gene sequence: CDR1 SNHLY, CDR2 FYNNEI. V was pared by 1 base and J by 0 bases, with 7 bases between. The CDR3 region is CASSEDSSSNQPQHF. DNA for the CDR3: TGTGCCAGCAGTGAAGACAGCAGTAGCAATCAGCCCCAGCATTTT.

The V and J genes are TRBV6-5 and TRBJ1-5; weak D call: TRBD1 (5 bases). The CDR3 covers 14 residues. In germline, CDR1 is MNHEY, CDR2 SVGAGI. Between the trimmed V and J ends, which lost 6 bases and 6 bases, there was a span of 15 bases. CDR3 region: CASRPDSLGQPQHF. The CDR3 nucleotides read TGTGCCAGCAGACCCGACAGCTTGGGTCAGCCCCAGCATTTT.

The rearrangement links TRBV21-1 to TRBJ2-5; the tabulated D call, TRBD2, remains unverified against the DNA. TRBV21-1 is termed a pseudogene. The CDR3 is 15 residues long. CDR3 nucleotide sequence: TGTGCCAGCAAGGCTTGGGGGGGTGAAGAAGAGACCCAGTACTTC. It specifies CASKAWGGEEETQYF.

The V and J genes are TRBV4-2 and TRBJ1-1, with a tentative D call TRBD1 (5 bases). The germline V gene encodes CDR1 LGHNA and CDR2 YNFKEQ. The CDR3 extends over 13 amino acids. The V gene lost 4 bases and the J gene lost 3 bases, with 9 bases spanning the gap. The CDR3, as DNA: TGTGCCAGCAGCCGATCGGGGGACACTGAAGCTTTCTTT. Translated, it gives CASSRSGDTEAFF.

The chain employs TRBV5-1 and TRBJ2-1; 8 bases align to TRBD2. Germline-derived CDR1 and CDR2 are SGHRS and YFSETQ. The CDR3 sequence is 16 residues long. Trimming removed 0 bases from V and 5 bases from J; junction bases left unmatched: 7. The CDR3, as DNA: TGCGCCAGCAGCTTGGCCACGGGGGGGTACAACAATGAGCAGTTCTTC. Translating gives CASSLATGGYNNEQFF.

CDR3 sequence (DNA): TGTGCCAGCAGTGAAATAATCTTGGCAGGGGGCGCCTATAATGAAAAACTGTTTTTT. It codes for CASSEIILAGGAYNEKLFF. The chain has TRBV6-1 and TRBJ1-4, with 8 nucleotides matching TRBD1. The germline V gene encodes CDR1 MNHNS and CDR2 SASEGT. V trimming: 2 bases; J trimming: 4 bases; junction bases outside the gene matches: 15. The CDR3 totals 19 residues.

This clone was seen just once. This chain joins TRBV11-2 and TRBJ1-1; maybe TRBD1 (5 bases). The length of the CDR3 is 14 residues. The V gene's germline CDR1 is SGHAT and CDR2 FQNNGV. The germline V and J ends were trimmed by 6 bases and 1 base, with 12 bases remaining between them. The CDR3 nucleotides are TGTGCCAGCAGTCACGGGGGTACGAACACTGAAGCTTTCTTT. Translation: CASSHGGTNTEAFF.

This sequence joins TRBV5-1 and TRBJ1-2; maybe TRBD1 (5 bases). CDR1 and CDR2 from the germline V gene are SGHRS and YFSETQ. Trimming took 3 bases from V and 4 from J, leaving 13 bases between them. This CDR3 spans 14 amino acids. CDR3 residues: CASSSDGGGYGYTF. The DNA for the CDR3 is TGCGCCAGCAGCTCCGACGGGGGAGGCTATGGCTACACCTTC.

This clone was detected only a few times. V usage is TRBV4-1 and J usage is TRBJ1-6; 9 bases are a match to TRBD1. V trimming: 5 bases; J trimming: 7 bases; junction bases outside the gene matches: 9. The CDR3 covers 16 residues. Looked up from germline, CDR1 is MGHRA and CDR2 is YSYEKL. The CDR3 is CASSFSPGQGNSPLHF. The CDR3 nucleotides read TGCGCCAGCAGCTTTTCTCCGGGACAGGGAAATTCACCCCTCCACTTT.

This clone was picked up one time. J is TRBJ1-2 and V is TRBV12-3 or TRBV12-4; 7 bases line up with TRBD1. This CDR3 comprises 13 residues. Germline trimming cut 2 bases from V and 4 bases from J; bases unmatched to any gene: 1. CDR3 nucleotide sequence: TGTGCCAGCAGTTTAAGGGACAGCTATGGCTACACCTTC. Protein: CASSLRDSYGYTF.

The chain joins TRBV3-1 (or the pseudogene TRBV3-2) to TRBJ2-7; tentative D call: TRBD2 (5 bases). Between the trimmed V and J ends, which lost 3 bases and 3 bases, there was a span of 15 bases. This CDR3 spans 15 amino acids. Germline-derived CDR1 and CDR2 are LGHDT and YNNKEL (reference sequence). The chain's CDR3 is CASSQSFRGNYEQYF. In DNA, the CDR3 is TGTGCCAGCAGCCAGTCTTTCCGGGGAAACTACGAGCAGTACTTC.

The chain uses TRBV5-1 and TRBJ1-4, with D tentatively TRBD1 (6 bases). CDR1 is SGHRS, CDR2 YFSETQ, per germline. The CDR3 totals 14 residues. Trimming removed 3 bases at V and 8 bases at J, with 14 bases between. CDR3 region: CASSYQGLGEKLFF. The CDR3 region has the DNA TGCGCCAGCAGCTACCAGGGGCTCGGAGAAAAACTGTTTTTT. The whole variable domain, remainder taken from reference TRBV5-1 and TRBJ1-4, is KAGVTQTPRYLIKTRGQQVTLSCSPISGHRSVSWYQQTPGQGLQFLFEYFSETQRNKGNFPGRFSGRQFSNSRSEMNVSTLELGDSALYLCASSYQGLGEKLFFGSGTQLSVL.

The genes are TRBV5-1 and TRBJ2-3; the match to TRBD1 covers 7 bases. Germline CDR1 and CDR2: SGHRS and YFSETQ. This CDR3 spans 14 amino acids. J lost 2 bases, V lost 3 bases, and 3 bases had no gene match. The CDR3 reads CASSYGQDTDTQYF. As DNA, the CDR3 is TGCGCCAGCAGCTATGGACAGGACACAGATACGCAGTATTTT.

The chain is built from TRBV9 and TRBJ1-2; D may be TRBD1 (6 bases). V was clipped by 4 bases and J by 2 bases, with 15 bases between them. This CDR3 region has 15 residues. Per the germline V gene, CDR1 is SGDLS and CDR2 is YYNGEE. CDR3 protein: CASSFQTGVNYGYTF. In DNA form, the CDR3 reads TGTGCCAGCAGCTTCCAGACAGGCGTGAACTATGGCTACACCTTC. Filled out from reference TRBV9 and TRBJ1-2, the complete variable domain reads DSGVTQTPKHLITATGQRVTLRCSPRSGDLSVYWYQQSLDQGLQFLIQYYNGEERAKGNILERFSAQQFPDLHSELNLSSLELGDSALYFCASSFQTGVNYGYTFGSGTRLTVV.